This T cell receptor beta chain was documented in a study of blood T cells in healthy people across ages. For the second PCR, which ran for roughly 6 to 12 cycles, a sample-barcoded 5' primer and a J-beta primer mix were used. TCRdb re-derived calls from the 5' RACE reads in MiXCR, one entry per CDR3 protein. Among 1.5 million to 2 million distinct CDR3 sequences listed, 34% were seen once. This clonotype was seen a few times. CDR1 and CDR2 from the germline V gene are LGHDT and YNNKEL (reference sequence). V shed 3 bases, J shed 2 bases, and the junction held 8 bases outside the gene matches. This CDR3 region has 16 residues.

This receptor was taken from a woman aged 25 to 39 in good health. The chain combines TRBV3-1 with TRBJ2-3; 7 nucleotides align to TRBD2. Sequencing input: blood. CDR3 nucleotides: TGTGCCAGCAGCCACTGGAGGCGGGGGAACACAGATACGCAGTATTTT. Its protein product is CASSHWRRGNTDTQYF.